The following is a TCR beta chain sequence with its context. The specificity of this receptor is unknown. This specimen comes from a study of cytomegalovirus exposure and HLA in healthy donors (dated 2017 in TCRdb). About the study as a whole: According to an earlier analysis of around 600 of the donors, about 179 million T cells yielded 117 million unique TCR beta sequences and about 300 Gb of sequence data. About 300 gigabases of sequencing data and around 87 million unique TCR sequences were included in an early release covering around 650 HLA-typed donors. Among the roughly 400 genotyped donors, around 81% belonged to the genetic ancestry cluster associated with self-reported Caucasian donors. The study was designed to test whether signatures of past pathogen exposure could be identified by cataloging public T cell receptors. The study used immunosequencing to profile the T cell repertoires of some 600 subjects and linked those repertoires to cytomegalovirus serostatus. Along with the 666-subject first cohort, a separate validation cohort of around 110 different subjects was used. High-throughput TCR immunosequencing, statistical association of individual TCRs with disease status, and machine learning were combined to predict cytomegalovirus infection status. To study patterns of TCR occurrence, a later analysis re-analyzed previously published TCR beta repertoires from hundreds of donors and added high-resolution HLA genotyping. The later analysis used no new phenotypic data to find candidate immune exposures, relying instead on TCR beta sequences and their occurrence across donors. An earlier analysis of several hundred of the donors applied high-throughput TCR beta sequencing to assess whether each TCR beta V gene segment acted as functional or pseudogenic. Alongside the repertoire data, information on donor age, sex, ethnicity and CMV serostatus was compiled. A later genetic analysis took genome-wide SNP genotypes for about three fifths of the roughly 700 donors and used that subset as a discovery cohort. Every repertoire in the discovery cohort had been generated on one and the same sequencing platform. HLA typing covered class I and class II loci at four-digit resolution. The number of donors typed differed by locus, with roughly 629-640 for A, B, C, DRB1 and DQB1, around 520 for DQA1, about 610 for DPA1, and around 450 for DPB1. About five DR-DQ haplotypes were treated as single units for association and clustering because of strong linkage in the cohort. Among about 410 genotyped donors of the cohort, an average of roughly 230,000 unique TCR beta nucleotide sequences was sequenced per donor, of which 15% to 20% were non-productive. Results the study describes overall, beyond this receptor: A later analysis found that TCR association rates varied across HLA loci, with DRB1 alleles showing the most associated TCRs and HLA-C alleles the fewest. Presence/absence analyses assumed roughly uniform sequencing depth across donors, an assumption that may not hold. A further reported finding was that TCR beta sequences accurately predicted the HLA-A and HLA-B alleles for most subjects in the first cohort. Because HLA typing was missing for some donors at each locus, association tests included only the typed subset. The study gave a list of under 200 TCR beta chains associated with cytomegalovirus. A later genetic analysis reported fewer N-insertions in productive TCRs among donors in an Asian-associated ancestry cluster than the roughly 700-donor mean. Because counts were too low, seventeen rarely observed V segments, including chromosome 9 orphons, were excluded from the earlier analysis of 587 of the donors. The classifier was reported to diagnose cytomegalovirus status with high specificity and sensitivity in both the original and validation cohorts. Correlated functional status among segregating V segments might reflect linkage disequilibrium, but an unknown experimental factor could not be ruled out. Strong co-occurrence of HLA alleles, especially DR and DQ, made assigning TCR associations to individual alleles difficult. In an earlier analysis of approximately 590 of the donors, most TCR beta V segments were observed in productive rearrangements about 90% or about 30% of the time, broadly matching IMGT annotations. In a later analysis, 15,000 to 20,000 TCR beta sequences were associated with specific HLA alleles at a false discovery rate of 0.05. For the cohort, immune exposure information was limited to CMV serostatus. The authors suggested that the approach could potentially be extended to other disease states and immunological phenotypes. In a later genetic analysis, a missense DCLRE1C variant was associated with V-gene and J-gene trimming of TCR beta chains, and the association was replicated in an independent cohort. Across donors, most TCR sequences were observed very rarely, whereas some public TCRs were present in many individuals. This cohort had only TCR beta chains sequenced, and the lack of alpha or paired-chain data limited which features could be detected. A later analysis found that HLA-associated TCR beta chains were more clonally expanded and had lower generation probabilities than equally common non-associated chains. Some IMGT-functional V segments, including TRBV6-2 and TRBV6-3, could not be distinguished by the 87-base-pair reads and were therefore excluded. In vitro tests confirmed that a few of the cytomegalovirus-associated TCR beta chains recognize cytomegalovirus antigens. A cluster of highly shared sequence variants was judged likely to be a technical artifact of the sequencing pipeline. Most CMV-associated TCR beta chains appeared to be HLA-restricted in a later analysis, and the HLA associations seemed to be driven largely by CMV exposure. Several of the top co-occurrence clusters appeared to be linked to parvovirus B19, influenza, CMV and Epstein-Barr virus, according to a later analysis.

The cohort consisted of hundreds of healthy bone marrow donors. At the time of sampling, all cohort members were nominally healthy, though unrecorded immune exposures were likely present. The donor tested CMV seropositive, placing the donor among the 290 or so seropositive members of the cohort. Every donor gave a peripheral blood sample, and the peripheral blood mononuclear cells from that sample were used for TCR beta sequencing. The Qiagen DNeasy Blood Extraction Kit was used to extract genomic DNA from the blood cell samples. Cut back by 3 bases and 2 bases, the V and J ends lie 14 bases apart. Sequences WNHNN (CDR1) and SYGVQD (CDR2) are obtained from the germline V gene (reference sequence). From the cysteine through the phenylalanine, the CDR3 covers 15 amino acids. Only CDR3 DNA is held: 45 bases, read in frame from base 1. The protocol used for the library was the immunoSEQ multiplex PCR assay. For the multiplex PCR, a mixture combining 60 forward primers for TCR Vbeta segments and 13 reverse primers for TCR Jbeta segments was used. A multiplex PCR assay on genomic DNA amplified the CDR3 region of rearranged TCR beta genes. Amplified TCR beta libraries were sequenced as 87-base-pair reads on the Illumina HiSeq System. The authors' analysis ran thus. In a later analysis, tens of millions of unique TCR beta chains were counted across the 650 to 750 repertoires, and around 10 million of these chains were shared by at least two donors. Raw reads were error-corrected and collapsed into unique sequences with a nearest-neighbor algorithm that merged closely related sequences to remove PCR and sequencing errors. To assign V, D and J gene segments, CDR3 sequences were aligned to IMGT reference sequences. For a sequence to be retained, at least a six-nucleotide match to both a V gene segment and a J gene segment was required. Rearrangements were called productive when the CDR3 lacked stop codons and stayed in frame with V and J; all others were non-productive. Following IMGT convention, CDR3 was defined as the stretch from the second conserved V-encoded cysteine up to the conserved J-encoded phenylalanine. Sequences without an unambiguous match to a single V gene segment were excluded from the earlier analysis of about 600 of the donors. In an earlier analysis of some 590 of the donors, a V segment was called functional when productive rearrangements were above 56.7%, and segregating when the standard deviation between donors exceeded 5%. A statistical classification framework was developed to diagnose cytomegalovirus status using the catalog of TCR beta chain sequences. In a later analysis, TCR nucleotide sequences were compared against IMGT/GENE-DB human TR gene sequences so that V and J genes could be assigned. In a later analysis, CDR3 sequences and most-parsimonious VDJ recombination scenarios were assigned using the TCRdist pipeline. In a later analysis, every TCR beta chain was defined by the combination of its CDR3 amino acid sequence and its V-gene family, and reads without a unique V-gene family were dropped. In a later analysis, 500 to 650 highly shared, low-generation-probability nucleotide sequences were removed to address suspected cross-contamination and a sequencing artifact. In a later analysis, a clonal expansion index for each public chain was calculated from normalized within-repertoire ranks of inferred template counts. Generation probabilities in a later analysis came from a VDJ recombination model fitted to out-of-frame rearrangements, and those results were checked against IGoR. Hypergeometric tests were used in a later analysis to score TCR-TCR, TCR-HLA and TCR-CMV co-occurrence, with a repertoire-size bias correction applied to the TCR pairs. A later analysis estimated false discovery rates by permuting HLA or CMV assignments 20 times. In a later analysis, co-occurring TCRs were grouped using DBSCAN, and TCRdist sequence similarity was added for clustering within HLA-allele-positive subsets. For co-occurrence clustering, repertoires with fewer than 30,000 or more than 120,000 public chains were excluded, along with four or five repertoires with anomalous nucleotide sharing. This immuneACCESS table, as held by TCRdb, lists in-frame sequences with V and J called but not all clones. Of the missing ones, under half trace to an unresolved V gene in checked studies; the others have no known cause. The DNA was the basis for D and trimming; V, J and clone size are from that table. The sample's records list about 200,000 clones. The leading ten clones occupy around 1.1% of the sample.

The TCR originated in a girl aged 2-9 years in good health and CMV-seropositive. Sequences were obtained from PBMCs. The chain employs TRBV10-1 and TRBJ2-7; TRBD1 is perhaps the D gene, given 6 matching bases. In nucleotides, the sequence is TGCGCCAGCAGTGATGGGGCGGACAGAACCTACGAGCAGTACTTC. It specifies CASSDGADRTYEQYF.